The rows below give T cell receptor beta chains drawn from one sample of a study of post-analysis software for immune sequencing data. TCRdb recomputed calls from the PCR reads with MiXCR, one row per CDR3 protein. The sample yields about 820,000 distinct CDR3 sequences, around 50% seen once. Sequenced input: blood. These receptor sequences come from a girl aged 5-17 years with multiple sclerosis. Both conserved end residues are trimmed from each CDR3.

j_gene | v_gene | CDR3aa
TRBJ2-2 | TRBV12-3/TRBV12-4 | ASRRPGQTNTGELF
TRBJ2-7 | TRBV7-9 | ASTSGQIEQY
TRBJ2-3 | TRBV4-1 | ASSQDEAFSWGTDTQY
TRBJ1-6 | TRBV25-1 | ASSHTGINSPLH
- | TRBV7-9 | ASSFITGASSYEQY
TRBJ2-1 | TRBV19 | ASSISGPGGSSYNEQF
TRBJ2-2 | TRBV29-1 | SVVGLLNTGELF
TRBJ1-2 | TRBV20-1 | SATGAGGHGYT
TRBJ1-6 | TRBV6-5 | ASSISGSPLH
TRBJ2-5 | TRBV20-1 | SGQRDAKTQY
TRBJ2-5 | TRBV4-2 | ASSQDLSGVVAQY
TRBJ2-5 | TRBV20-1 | SAQYRGGIVETQY
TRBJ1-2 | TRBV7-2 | ASGPQGAGYGYT
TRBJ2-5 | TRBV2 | ASRSPLGGQHRPQETQY
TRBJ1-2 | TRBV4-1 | ASSQGSRDRGDSNYGYT
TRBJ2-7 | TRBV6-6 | ASSKREGSYEQY
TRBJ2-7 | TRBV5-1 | ASSLDVRSSSYEQY
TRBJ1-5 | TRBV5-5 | ASSLIGTGGNQPQH
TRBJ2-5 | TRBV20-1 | SARGGGGQETQY
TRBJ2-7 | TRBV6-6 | ASSGGQGAPHEQY
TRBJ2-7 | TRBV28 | ASSPVLDRTYEQY
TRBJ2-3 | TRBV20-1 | SASLPQRVSTDTQY
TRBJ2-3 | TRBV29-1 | SGDLAGGTQY
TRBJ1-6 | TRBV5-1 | ASSLGPAKSPLH
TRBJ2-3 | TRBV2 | ASSERAGSGKY
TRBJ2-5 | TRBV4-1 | ASSHVDSYNEQY
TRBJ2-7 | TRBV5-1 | TNRGGLPDYEQY
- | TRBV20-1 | SAQPLVAYEQY
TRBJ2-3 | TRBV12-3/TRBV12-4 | ASSLSGRGTDTQY
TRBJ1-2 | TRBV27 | ASSPGRVYGYT
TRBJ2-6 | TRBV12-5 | ASGSREIGANVLT
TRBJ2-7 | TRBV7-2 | ASSLLGHVGFATYEQY
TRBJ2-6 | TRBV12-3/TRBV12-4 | ASRANSDSIPT
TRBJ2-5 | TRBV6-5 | ASSYSSGVGETQY
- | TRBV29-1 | SVDRSGVRETQY
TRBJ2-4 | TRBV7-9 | ASSPAGLAGLSGEQY
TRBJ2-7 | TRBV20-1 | SAPLPGVYEQY
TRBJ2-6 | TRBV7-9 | ASSSDGLSGANVLT
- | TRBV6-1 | ASSGTGPRETQY
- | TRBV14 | ASSPIAGVGGEQY
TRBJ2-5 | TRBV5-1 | ASSLEAPETQY
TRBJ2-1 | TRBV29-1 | SVEDQAGGANEQF
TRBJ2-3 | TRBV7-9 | ASSLSGDPLDTQY
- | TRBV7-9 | ASSPRRDGETQY
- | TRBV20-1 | SAPDREGAGYEQY
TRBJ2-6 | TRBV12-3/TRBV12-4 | ASSRGAGANVLT
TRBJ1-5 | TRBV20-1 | SARSGGSSNQPQH
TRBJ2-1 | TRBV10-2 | ASSELAGDAYNEQF
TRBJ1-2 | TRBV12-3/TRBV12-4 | ASNPTGNYGYT
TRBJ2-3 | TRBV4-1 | ASSLSRKDTQY